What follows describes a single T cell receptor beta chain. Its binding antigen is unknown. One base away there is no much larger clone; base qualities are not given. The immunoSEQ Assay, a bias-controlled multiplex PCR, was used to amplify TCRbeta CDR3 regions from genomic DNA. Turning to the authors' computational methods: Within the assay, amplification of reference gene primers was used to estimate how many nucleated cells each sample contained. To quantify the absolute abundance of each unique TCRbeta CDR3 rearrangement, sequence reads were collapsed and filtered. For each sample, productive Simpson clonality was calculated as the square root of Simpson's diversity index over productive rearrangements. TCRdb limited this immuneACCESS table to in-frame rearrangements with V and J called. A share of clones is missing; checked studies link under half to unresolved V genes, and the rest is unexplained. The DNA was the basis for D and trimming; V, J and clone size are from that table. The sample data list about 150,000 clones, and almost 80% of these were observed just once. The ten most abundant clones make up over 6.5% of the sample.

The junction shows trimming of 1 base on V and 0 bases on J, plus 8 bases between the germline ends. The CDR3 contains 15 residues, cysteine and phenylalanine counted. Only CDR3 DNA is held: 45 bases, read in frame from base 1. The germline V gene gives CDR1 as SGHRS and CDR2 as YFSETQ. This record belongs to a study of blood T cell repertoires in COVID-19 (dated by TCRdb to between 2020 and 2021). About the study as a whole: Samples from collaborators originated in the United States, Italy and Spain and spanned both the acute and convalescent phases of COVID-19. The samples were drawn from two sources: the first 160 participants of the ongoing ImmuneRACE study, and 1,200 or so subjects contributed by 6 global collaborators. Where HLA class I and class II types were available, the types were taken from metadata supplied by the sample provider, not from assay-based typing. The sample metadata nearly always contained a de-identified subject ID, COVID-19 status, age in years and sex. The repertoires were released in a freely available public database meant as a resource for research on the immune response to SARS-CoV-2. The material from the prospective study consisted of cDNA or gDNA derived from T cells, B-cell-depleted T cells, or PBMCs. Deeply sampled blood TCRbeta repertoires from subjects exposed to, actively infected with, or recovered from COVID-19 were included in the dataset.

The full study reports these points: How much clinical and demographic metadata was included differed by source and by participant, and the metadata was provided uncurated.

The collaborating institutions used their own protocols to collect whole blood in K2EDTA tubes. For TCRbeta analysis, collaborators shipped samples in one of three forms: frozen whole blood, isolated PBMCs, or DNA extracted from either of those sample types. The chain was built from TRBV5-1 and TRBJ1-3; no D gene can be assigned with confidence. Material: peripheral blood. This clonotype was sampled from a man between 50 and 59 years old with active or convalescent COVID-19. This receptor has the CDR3 CASSLPGSSGNTIYF. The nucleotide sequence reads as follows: TGCGCCAGCAGCTTGCCCGGGAGCTCTGGAAACACCATATATTTT.